The clone carrying this T cell receptor (beta chain) was seen repeatedly, ten times or more. The antigen remains undetermined. TCRbeta library preparation incorporated unique molecular identifiers. TCRdb used MiXCR to reprocess the PCR reads, holding one entry per CDR3 protein. The sample holds just over 950,000 distinct CDR3 sequences, around 30% seen once. These data originate in a study of T-cell reconstitution after alpha-beta-depleted transplantation in children. Study-wide points: It was reported that alpha-beta T cells came from several hundred expanded graft clones (about two months after transplant). Once a year had passed after transplant, T-cell counts and diversity came mostly from newly produced T cells.

V gave up 5 bases and J gave up 0 bases, with 8 bases separating them. The CDR3 covers 12 residues. Germline values: CDR1 DFQATT, CDR2 SNEGSKA (reference sequence). This chain joins TRBV20-1 and TRBJ2-7; D is unclear. The sequencing here drew on PBMCs, mostly from graft donor cells, taken 360 days after TCRalphabeta/CD19-depleted stem cell transplant. This clonotype was obtained from a boy in the first two years of life who had a stem cell transplant for SCID, so the T cells may come from the graft donor. The CDR3 sequence is CSAWTDSYEQYF. In DNA form, the CDR3 reads TGCAGTGCTTGGACGGACTCCTACGAGCAGTACTTC.